These T cell receptor beta chains were read from a single sample in a study of blood T cell repertoires in COVID-19. Generated by immunoSEQ multiplex PCR, the TCRdb table keeps only in-frame clones and is missing some. The sample consists of about 220,000 clones, around 90% of them appearing once. Sequencing was performed on PBMCs or T cells enriched from blood (not recorded which). All receptors come from a woman aged 50 to 60 with acute COVID-19. The CDR3 runs from the conserved cysteine through the conserved F or W. The order of the fields is V gene, clone size, J gene, D gene, CDR3 protein, CDR3 DNA. The D gene is left open where the match is weak. Size tells how often a clone was seen (once, few, many) or the class of an expanded clone, and some rows leave it out.

V: TRBV30; size: .; J: TRBJ1-3; D: TRBD1; CDR3: CAWSRGQSSGNTIYF; DNA: TGTGCCTGGAGTCGGGGACAGAGCTCTGGAAACACCATATATTTT
V: TRBV3-1/TRBV3-2; size: .; J: TRBJ2-5; D: TRBD2; CDR3: CASSRQLAGGPGETQYF; DNA: TGTGCCAGCAGCCGCCAACTAGCGGGAGGGCCGGGGGAGACCCAGTACTTC
V: TRBV27; size: once; J: TRBJ1-5; D: .; CDR3: CASSPRAGQSNQPQHF; DNA: TGTGCCAGCAGTCCTCGGGCAGGGCAAAGCAATCAGCCCCAGCATTTT
V: TRBV27; size: once; J: TRBJ2-7; D: TRBD2; CDR3: CASSLSAGMLEQYF; DNA: TGTGCCAGCAGTCTTTCAGCGGGGATGTTGGAGCAGTACTTC
V: TRBV27; size: once; J: TRBJ2-7; D: TRBD1; CDR3: CASKIQGGEQYF; DNA: TGTGCCAGCAAAATACAGGGGGGCGAGCAGTACTTC
V: TRBV27; size: .; J: TRBJ2-2; D: .; CDR3: CASSYVGAAGELFF; DNA: TGTGCCAGCAGTTATGTGGGAGCGGCCGGGGAGCTGTTTTTT
V: TRBV6-2/TRBV6-3; size: .; J: TRBJ2-1; D: TRBD2; CDR3: CASSYSEGLAGEGFF; DNA: TGTGCCAGCAGTTACTCAGAGGGACTAGCGGGAGAAGGGTTCTTC
V: TRBV11-2; size: .; J: TRBJ1-2; D: .; CDR3: CASSPLAGNYGYTF; DNA: TGTGCCAGCAGCCCCCTTGCGGGAAACTATGGCTACACCTTC
V: TRBV4-2; size: .; J: TRBJ2-1; D: TRBD2; CDR3: CASSPQREYVNEQFF; DNA: TGTGCCAGCAGCCCGCAGCGGGAGTATGTCAATGAGCAGTTCTTC
V: TRBV9; size: .; J: TRBJ2-7; D: .; CDR3: CASSVAAGDPYEQYF; DNA: TGTGCCAGCAGCGTAGCGGCAGGGGATCCCTACGAGCAGTACTTC
V: TRBV4-1; size: .; J: TRBJ2-7; D: TRBD2; CDR3: CASSLSPRTSGRTYEQYF; DNA: TGCGCCAGCAGCCTTTCTCCTCGGACTAGCGGGAGAACCTACGAGCAGTACTTC
V: TRBV9; size: .; J: TRBJ1-6; D: .; CDR3: CASSVDYRVDHSPLHF; DNA: TGTGCCAGCAGCGTAGATTACAGGGTGGACCATTCACCCCTCCACTTT
V: TRBV27; size: .; J: TRBJ2-7; D: TRBD1; CDR3: CASSLGTGPYEQYF; DNA: TGTGCCAGCAGTTTAGGGACAGGGCCATACGAGCAGTACTTC
V: TRBV28; size: once; J: TRBJ2-1; D: TRBD2; CDR3: CASRTRTSGYEQFF; DNA: TGTGCCAGCAGAACCCGGACTAGCGGTTATGAGCAGTTCTTC
V: TRBV19; size: .; J: TRBJ1-1; D: .; CDR3: CASRLLTDTEAFF; DNA: TGTGCCAGTAGGCTCCTTACGGACACTGAAGCTTTCTTT
V: TRBV27; size: .; J: TRBJ2-7; D: .; CDR3: CASSLSRTNEQYF; DNA: TGTGCCAGCAGTTTATCCCGGACAAACGAGCAGTACTTC
V: TRBV19; size: once; J: TRBJ2-1; D: TRBD2; CDR3: CASSTLAGVYNEQFF; DNA: TGTGCCAGTAGTACCTTAGCGGGAGTCTACAATGAGCAGTTCTTC
V: TRBV9; size: .; J: TRBJ2-3; D: .; CDR3: CASSVFQIPPDTQYF; DNA: TGTGCCAGCAGCGTTTTCCAGATACCGCCAGATACGCAGTATTTT
V: TRBV18; size: .; J: TRBJ2-3; D: .; CDR3: CASSPSVTVWGTDTQYF; DNA: TGTGCCAGCTCACCCTCGGTCACAGTGTGGGGCACAGATACGCAGTATTTT
V: TRBV5-1; size: .; J: TRBJ2-7; D: .; CDR3: CASSQSVSGASYEQYF; DNA: TGCGCCAGCAGCCAGTCGGTAAGCGGAGCTTCCTACGAGCAGTACTTC
V: TRBV18; size: .; J: TRBJ2-1; D: .; CDR3: CASSPGAHEQFF; DNA: TGTGCCAGCTCACCGGGGGCACATGAGCAGTTCTTC
V: TRBV9; size: .; J: TRBJ2-7; D: TRBD2; CDR3: CASSTSSGSYEQYF; DNA: TGTGCCAGCAGCACTAGTAGCGGGAGCTACGAGCAGTACTTC
V: TRBV5-4; size: once; J: TRBJ1-2; D: .; CDR3: CASSLGGVGTNYGYTF; DNA: TGTGCCAGCAGCTTAGGGGGTGTCGGAACTAACTATGGCTACACCTTC
V: TRBV4-2; size: .; J: TRBJ1-4; D: TRBD1; CDR3: CASSQEWGGQGPTDANEKLFF; DNA: TGTGCCAGCAGCCAAGAGTGGGGGGGACAGGGGCCGACGGACGCTAATGAAAAACTGTTTTTT
V: TRBV2; size: .; J: TRBJ1-2; D: TRBD1; CDR3: CASRDRGFYGYTF; DNA: TGTGCCAGCAGGGACAGGGGATTCTATGGCTACACCTTC
V: TRBV7-2; size: .; J: TRBJ2-5; D: .; CDR3: CASSLAIRKETQYF; DNA: TGTGCCAGCAGCTTAGCTATTAGAAAAGAGACCCAGTACTTC
V: TRBV28; size: .; J: TRBJ2-7; D: .; CDR3: CASSLDRTEQYF; DNA: TGTGCCAGCAGTTTAGACAGAACCGAGCAGTACTTC
V: TRBV7-3; size: .; J: TRBJ1-5; D: .; CDR3: CASSLSGGNQPQHF; DNA: TGTGCCAGCAGCTTATCGGGGGGCAATCAGCCCCAGCATTTT
V: TRBV7-3; size: once; J: TRBJ2-1; D: .; CDR3: CASSSGPISYNEQFF; DNA: TGTGCCAGCAGCAGCGGACCCATCTCCTACAATGAGCAGTTCTTC
V: TRBV21-1; size: .; J: TRBJ1-2; D: .; CDR3: CASSKSAPGVYGYTF; DNA: TGTGCCAGCAGCAAGTCGGCACCGGGTGTCTATGGCTACACCTTC
V: TRBV7-3; size: .; J: TRBJ2-7; D: TRBD1; CDR3: CASSIGTGNEQYF; DNA: TGTGCCAGCAGCATTGGGACAGGGAACGAGCAGTACTTC
V: TRBV7-2; size: .; J: TRBJ2-3; D: .; CDR3: CASSLVTGSVDTQYF; DNA: TGTGCCAGCAGCTTAGTTACAGGGTCGGTAGATACGCAGTATTTT
V: TRBV15; size: few; J: TRBJ2-1; D: TRBD1; CDR3: CATSNRDRDYNEQFF; DNA: TGTGCCACCAGCAACCGGGACAGAGACTACAATGAGCAGTTCTTC
V: TRBV5-6; size: once; J: TRBJ2-7; D: TRBD2; CDR3: CASSLLGREDYEQYF; DNA: TGTGCCAGCAGCCTCTTGGGGAGGGAGGACTACGAGCAGTACTTC
V: TRBV12-5; size: .; J: TRBJ2-1; D: TRBD2; CDR3: CASGTSGHYNEQFF; DNA: TGTGCTAGTGGGACTAGCGGACACTACAATGAGCAGTTCTTC
V: TRBV6-5; size: .; J: TRBJ2-1; D: .; CDR3: CASRATAGPYNEQFF; DNA: TGTGCCAGCAGAGCAACAGCCGGCCCCTACAATGAGCAGTTCTTC
V: TRBV28; size: .; J: TRBJ1-6; D: TRBD1; CDR3: CASSRQGTFYSPLHF; DNA: TGTGCCAGCAGCCGACAGGGAACTTTTTATTCACCCCTCCACTTT
V: TRBV6-4; size: .; J: TRBJ2-1; D: TRBD2; CDR3: CASSQGTSGNHEQFF; DNA: TGTGCCAGCAGCCAGGGGACTAGCGGGAACCATGAGCAGTTCTTC
V: TRBV7-2; size: .; J: TRBJ2-3; D: TRBD2; CDR3: CASSTGLAGVDTQYF; DNA: TGTGCCAGCAGCACGGGACTAGCGGGAGTAGATACGCAGTATTTT
V: TRBV27; size: .; J: TRBJ1-1; D: .; CDR3: CASSQLGHFIEAFF; DNA: TGTGCCAGCAGTCAACTCGGACACTTCATTGAAGCTTTCTTT
V: TRBV9; size: once; J: TRBJ2-5; D: .; CDR3: CASSVGTGPVGETQYF; DNA: TGTGCCAGCAGCGTAGGAACAGGTCCCGTGGGAGAGACCCAGTACTTC
V: TRBV7-9; size: .; J: TRBJ2-2; D: TRBD2; CDR3: CASSLVVPTRREVGELFF; DNA: TGTGCCAGCAGCTTAGTAGTTCCGACCCGGCGGGAGGTCGGGGAGCTGTTTTTT
V: TRBV5-4; size: .; J: TRBJ2-3; D: .; CDR3: CASSSYIRGTDTQYF; DNA: TGTGCCAGCAGCTCCTACATCCGGGGCACAGATACGCAGTATTTT
V: TRBV2; size: .; J: TRBJ2-4; D: .; CDR3: CASRPRQELAKNIQYF; DNA: TGTGCCAGCAGGCCGCGACAGGAGCTAGCCAAAAACATTCAGTACTTC
V: TRBV11-1; size: .; J: TRBJ2-7; D: .; CDR3: CASSSGPTTYSYEQYF; DNA: TGTGCCAGCAGCTCCGGTCCCACCACCTACTCCTACGAGCAGTACTTC
V: TRBV28; size: once; J: TRBJ1-3; D: .; CDR3: CASRPTGHGNTIYF; DNA: TGTGCCAGCAGGCCTACAGGGCACGGAAACACCATATATTTT
V: TRBV6-5; size: .; J: TRBJ1-5; D: .; CDR3: CASSINQPQHF; DNA: TGTGCCAGCAGCATCAATCAGCCCCAGCATTTT
V: TRBV30; size: .; J: TRBJ1-2; D: .; CDR3: CAWSVRSLRGYTF; DNA: TGTGCCTGGAGTGTACGGTCTTTGCGGGGCTACACCTTC
V: TRBV4-1; size: .; J: TRBJ2-7; D: TRBD1; CDR3: CASSQTTGQTYEQYF; DNA: TGCGCCAGCAGCCAAACTACGGGACAGACCTACGAGCAGTACTTC
V: TRBV28; size: .; J: TRBJ1-2; D: .; CDR3: CASSLRDSYTF; DNA: TGTGCCAGCAGTCTTCGGGACTCCTACACCTTC
V: TRBV9; size: .; J: TRBJ2-3; D: .; CDR3: CASSALTTDTQYF; DNA: TGTGCCAGCAGCGCGCTAACCACAGATACGCAGTATTTT
V: TRBV19; size: .; J: TRBJ2-1; D: TRBD2; CDR3: CASSPGLAGGRHPGNEQFF; DNA: TGTGCCAGTAGCCCGGGACTAGCGGGAGGACGGCACCCGGGCAATGAGCAGTTCTTC
V: TRBV5-1; size: .; J: TRBJ2-7; D: .; CDR3: CDGGRRYPPLKEQYF; DNA: TGCGACGGGGGGCGCCGTTATCCCCCCCTTAAAGAGCAGTACTTC
V: TRBV27; size: .; J: TRBJ2-7; D: TRBD1; CDR3: CASSLMGQSSYEQYF; DNA: TGTGCCAGCAGTTTAATGGGACAGTCGTCCTACGAGCAGTACTTC
V: TRBV5-4; size: .; J: TRBJ1-1; D: .; CDR3: CASSSPGTTEAFF; DNA: TGTGCCAGCAGCTCCCCAGGGACAACTGAAGCTTTCTTT
V: TRBV30; size: .; J: TRBJ2-1; D: TRBD2; CDR3: CAWSTSGNYNEQFF; DNA: TGTGCCTGGAGTACCAGCGGGAACTACAATGAGCAGTTCTTC
V: TRBV5-1; size: .; J: TRBJ2-3; D: .; CDR3: CASSLQGYTTDTQYF; DNA: TGCGCCAGCAGCTTACAGGGCTACACTACAGATACGCAGTATTTT